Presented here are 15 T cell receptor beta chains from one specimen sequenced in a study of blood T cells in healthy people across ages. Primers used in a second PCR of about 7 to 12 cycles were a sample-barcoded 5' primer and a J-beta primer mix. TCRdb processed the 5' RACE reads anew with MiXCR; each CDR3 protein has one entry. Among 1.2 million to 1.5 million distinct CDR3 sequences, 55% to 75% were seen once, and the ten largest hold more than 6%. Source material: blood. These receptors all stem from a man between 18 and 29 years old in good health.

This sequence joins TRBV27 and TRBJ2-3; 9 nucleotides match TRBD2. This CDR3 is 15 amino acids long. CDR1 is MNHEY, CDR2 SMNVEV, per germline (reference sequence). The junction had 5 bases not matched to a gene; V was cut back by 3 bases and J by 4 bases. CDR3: CASSFPAGGSDTQYF. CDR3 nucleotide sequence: TGTGCCAGCAGTTTCCCAGCGGGGGGTTCAGATACGCAGTATTTT.

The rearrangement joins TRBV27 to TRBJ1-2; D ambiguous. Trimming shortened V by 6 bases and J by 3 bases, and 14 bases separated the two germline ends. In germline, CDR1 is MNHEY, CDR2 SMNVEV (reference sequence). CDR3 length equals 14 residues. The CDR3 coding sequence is TGTGCCAGCAGCTCCCTCGAGAGCTACTATGGCTACACCTTC. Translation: CASSSLESYYGYTF.

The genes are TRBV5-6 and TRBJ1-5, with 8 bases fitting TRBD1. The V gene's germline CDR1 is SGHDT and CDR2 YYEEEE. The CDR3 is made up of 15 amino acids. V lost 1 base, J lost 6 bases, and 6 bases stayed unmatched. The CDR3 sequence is CASSLFSGGGQPQHF. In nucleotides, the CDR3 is TGTGCCAGCAGCTTGTTTTCAGGGGGCGGTCAGCCCCAGCATTTT. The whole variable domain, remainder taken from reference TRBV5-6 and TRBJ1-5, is DAGVTQSPTHLIKTRGQQVTLRCSPKSGHDTVSWYQQALGQGPQFIFQYYEEEERQRGNFPDRFSGHQFPNYSSELNVNALLLGDSALYLCASSLFSGGGQPQHFGDGTRLSIL.

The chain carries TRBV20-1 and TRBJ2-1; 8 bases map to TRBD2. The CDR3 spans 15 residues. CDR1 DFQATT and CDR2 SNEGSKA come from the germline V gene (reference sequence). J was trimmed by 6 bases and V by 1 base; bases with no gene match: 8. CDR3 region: CSARVAGSNSNEQFF. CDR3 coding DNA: TGCAGTGCTAGAGTAGCGGGGTCGAATTCCAATGAGCAGTTCTTC.

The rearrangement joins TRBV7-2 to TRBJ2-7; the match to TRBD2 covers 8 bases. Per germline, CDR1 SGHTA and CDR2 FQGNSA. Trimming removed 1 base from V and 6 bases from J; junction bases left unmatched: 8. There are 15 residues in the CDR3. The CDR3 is CASSLDPGLEVEQYF. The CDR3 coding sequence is TGTGCCAGCAGCTTAGACCCGGGACTAGAGGTCGAGCAGTACTTC.

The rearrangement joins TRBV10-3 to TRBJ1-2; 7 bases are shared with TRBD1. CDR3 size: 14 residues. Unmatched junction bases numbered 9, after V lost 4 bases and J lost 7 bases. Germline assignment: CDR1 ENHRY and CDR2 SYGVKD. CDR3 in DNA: TGTGCCATCAGTGTCCACAGGGGCGCAGGTGGCTACACCTTC. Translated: CAISVHRGAGGYTF.

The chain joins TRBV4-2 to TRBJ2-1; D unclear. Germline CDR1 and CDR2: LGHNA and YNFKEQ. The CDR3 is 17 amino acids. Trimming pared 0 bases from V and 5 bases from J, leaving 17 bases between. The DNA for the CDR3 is TGTGCCAGCAGCCAAGATCGGGCCTACAGCGTTCACAATGAGCAGTTCTTC. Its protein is CASSQDRAYSVHNEQFF.

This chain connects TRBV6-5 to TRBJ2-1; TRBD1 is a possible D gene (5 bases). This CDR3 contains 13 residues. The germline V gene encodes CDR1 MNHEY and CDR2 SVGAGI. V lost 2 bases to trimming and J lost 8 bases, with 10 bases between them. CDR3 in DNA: TGTGCCAGCAGTTACAGGGGATGGGATGAGCAGTTCTTC. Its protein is CASSYRGWDEQFF.

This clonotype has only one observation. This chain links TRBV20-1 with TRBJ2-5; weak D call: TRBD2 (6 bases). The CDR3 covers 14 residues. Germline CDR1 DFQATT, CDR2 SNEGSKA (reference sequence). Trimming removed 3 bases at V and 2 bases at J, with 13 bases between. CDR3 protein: CSASQAGLQETQYF. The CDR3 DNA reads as TGCAGTGCTAGTCAAGCGGGCTTACAAGAGACCCAGTACTTC.

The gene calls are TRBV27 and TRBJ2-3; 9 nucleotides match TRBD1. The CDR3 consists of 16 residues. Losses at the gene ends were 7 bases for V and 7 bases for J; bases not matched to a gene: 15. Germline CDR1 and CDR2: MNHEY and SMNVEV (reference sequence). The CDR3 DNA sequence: TGTGCCAGCACCCGGACGACAGGGGGATGGTATCATACGCAGTATTTT. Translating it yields CASTRTTGGWYHTQYF.

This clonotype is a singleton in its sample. CDR3: CASSQEEGWYEKLFF. CDR3 nucleotide sequence: TGCGCCAGCAGCCAAGAGGAGGGGTGGTATGAAAAACTGTTTTTT. The gene calls are TRBV4-3 and TRBJ1-4; a possible D gene is TRBD1 (5 bases). The CDR3 runs to 15 residues. Germline V gene data show CDR1 as LGHNA and CDR2 as YSLEER. V dropped 0 bases and J dropped 6 bases, with 11 bases sitting between them.

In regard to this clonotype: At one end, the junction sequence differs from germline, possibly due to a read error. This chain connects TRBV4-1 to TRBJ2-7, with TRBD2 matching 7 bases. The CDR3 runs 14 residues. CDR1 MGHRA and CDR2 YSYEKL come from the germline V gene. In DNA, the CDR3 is TGCGCCGGCAGCCCCATGGCAGGGACTAACGAGCAGTACTTC. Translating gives CAGSPMAGTNEQYF.

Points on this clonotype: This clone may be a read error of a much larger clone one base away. The CDR3 spells CSIDRGGYEQYF. For the CDR3, the DNA is TGCAGCATCGACAGGGGTGGATACGAGCAGTACTTC. The chain employs TRBV29-1 and TRBJ2-5, with TRBD1 matching 8 bases. The DNA matches TRBJ2-7 better at its end, which makes the J call doubtful. The CDR3 extends over 12 amino acids. Germline V gene data show CDR1 as SQVTM and CDR2 as ANQGSEA.

DNA of the CDR3: TGTGCCAGCGGGGGGCCTAGCTTTACCACAGATACGCAGTATTTT. Protein: CASGGPSFTTDTQYF. The chain is built from TRBV7-2 and TRBJ2-3, with D tentatively TRBD1 or TRBD2 (6 bases each). Per the germline V gene, CDR1 is SGHTA and CDR2 is FQGNSA. CDR3 length equals 15 residues. V lost 8 bases, J lost 2 bases, and 17 bases lay in between.

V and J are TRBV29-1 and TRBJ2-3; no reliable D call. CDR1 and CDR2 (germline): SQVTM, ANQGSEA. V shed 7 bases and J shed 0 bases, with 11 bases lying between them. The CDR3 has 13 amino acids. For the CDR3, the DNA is TGCAGCGCCCAGACTGCGAGCACAGATACGCAGTATTTT. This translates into CSAQTASTDTQYF.